The 30 T cell receptor beta chains below were found in one sample sequenced in a study of T cell responses to AZD1222 COVID-19 vaccine (dated by TCRdb to the early 2020s). This sample's time point label indicates: baseline before first vaccination. To prepare the library, the immunoSEQ multiplex PCR assay was applied. Held by TCRdb, this immuneACCESS table contains in-frame sequences only and omits some clones. Under half of the omission traces to an unresolved V gene where checked; the cause of the rest is unknown. The sample contains 120,000 or so clones, approximately 90% of them found a single time. The biggest ten clones account for about 3.3% of the sample. The specimen was peripheral blood, collected on day 0 of AZD1222 vaccination. Every receptor here comes from an adult in good health.

This clone has a single count. The J gene is TRBJ1-2, the V gene TRBV7-2; D is perhaps TRBD1 (5 bases). V gave up 3 bases and J gave up 2 bases, with 10 bases separating them. The CDR3 length is 14 residues. The germline V gene has CDR1 SGHTA and CDR2 FQGNSA. The CDR3 sequence is CASSFQGYNYGYTF. The CDR3 bases are TGTGCCAGCAGCTTCCAGGGTTACAACTATGGCTACACCTTC.

V usage is TRBV5-4 and J usage is TRBJ2-7, with D hard to call. Germline V CDR1 and CDR2: SGHNT, YYREEE (reference sequence). The CDR3 has 13 residues. The V and J ends lost 0 bases and 0 bases respectively, with 4 bases between them. The CDR3 sequence: CASSLDHSYEQYF. For the CDR3, the DNA is TGTGCCAGCAGCTTGGACCACTCCTACGAGCAGTACTTC.

The sample holds one count of this clone. The CDR3 DNA is TGTGCCACCAGTGACTTGGACAGGGGCAATCGCGGGGAGCTGTTTTTT. Translated: CATSDLDRGNRGELFF. The chain uses TRBV24-1 and TRBJ2-2; TRBD1 agrees at 9 bases. Germline CDR1 is KGHDR and CDR2 is SFDVKD. With 4 bases clipped from V and 7 bases from J, the junction kept 9 bases outside the gene matches. The CDR3 length is 16 residues.

This chain joins TRBV7-2 and TRBJ1-2; D is unclear. In germline, CDR1 is SGHTA, CDR2 FQGNSA. This CDR3 contains 15 residues. The V end lost 1 base, the J end lost 4 bases, and 13 bases lay between the germline ends. CDR3 DNA sequence: TGTGCCAGCAGCTTAGTTGATGGCGGAGCCTATGGCTACACCTTC. It translates to CASSLVDGGAYGYTF.

The chain uses TRBV18 and TRBJ1-5; D is possibly TRBD1 (5 bases). The germline V and J ends were trimmed by 3 bases and 8 bases, with 20 bases remaining between them. CDR1 is KGHSH, CDR2 LQKENI, per germline. This CDR3 comprises 16 residues. The CDR3 bases are TGTGCCAGCTCACCCGATGGGCAGAGGGGCTCAGAGCCCCAGCATTTT. It is translated as CASSPDGQRGSEPQHF.

This clone was seen a handful of times. The genes are TRBV28 and TRBJ2-7; 8 bases agree with TRBD2. CDR1 is MDHEN, CDR2 SYDVKM, per germline. Trimming removed 3 bases from V and 6 bases from J; junction bases left unmatched: 13. The CDR3 runs 16 residues. Written as DNA, the CDR3 is TGTGCCAGCAGTTTTCTTTCCGGACTAGCCGCTCCCGAGCAGTACTTC. Its protein product is CASSFLSGLAAPEQYF.

The chain combines TRBV4-3 with TRBJ1-2; TRBD1 might be the D (6 bases). The CDR3 covers 14 residues. V gave up 3 bases and J gave up 4 bases, with 12 bases separating them. In germline, CDR1 is LGHNA, CDR2 YSLEER. CDR3 nucleotide sequence: TGCGCCAGCAGCCAGGGACACCCTGGCTATGGCTACACCTTC. This codes for CASSQGHPGYGYTF.

The chain uses TRBV13 and TRBJ1-4, with a weak D call TRBD1 (5 bases). Trimming took off 2 bases at V and 7 bases at J, with 11 bases between the two ends. The CDR3 runs 14 residues. The germline gives CDR1 PRHDT, CDR2 FYEKMQ (reference sequence). The CDR3: CASSLPGLSEKLFF. The CDR3, as DNA: TGTGCCAGCAGCTTACCGGGACTTTCTGAAAAACTGTTTTTT.

The sample holds one count of this clone. The V gene is TRBV5-1, the J gene TRBJ2-3; unclear D gene. Germline V gene data show CDR1 as SGHRS and CDR2 as YFSETQ. V lost 0 bases and J lost 9, with 11 bases in between. The CDR3 runs to 13 residues. The CDR3: CASSLVVGNTQYF. CDR3 DNA: TGCGCCAGCAGCTTGGTGGTTGGAAACACGCAGTATTTT.

The CDR3, as DNA: TGTGCCAGCAGCTTAGATCCCGACGAGCAGTACTTC. This translates into CASSLDPDEQYF. This chain uses TRBV11-2 with TRBJ2-7; D gene ambiguous. Looked up from germline, CDR1 is SGHAT and CDR2 is FQNNGV. Trimming stripped 0 bases from V and 5 bases from J, with 5 bases between. The CDR3 is 12 residues long.

In nucleotides, the CDR3 is TGTGCCAGTAGTATTCAGACAGGATCGAACACTGAAGCTTTCTTT. This gives the protein CASSIQTGSNTEAFF. The V gene is TRBV19, the J gene TRBJ1-1; the D gene is possibly TRBD1 (6 bases). The CDR3 length is 15 residues. Per the germline V gene, CDR1 is LNHDA and CDR2 is SQIVND (reference sequence). V lost 3 bases, J lost 1 base, and 12 bases lay in between.

A single count supports this clone. This chain joins TRBV11-3 and TRBJ1-2; 7 bases match TRBD1. Looked up from germline, CDR1 is SGHNT and CDR2 is YENEEA. There are 12 residues in the CDR3. V shed 10 bases, J shed 4 bases, and the junction held 6 bases outside the gene matches. The CDR3 nucleotides are TGTGCCATCAAGACAGGGTCCTATGGCTACACCTTC. Its translation is CAIKTGSYGYTF.

This clone was picked up one time. The gene calls are TRBV4-1 and TRBJ2-2; no clear D. The CDR3 spans 14 residues. V gave up 0 bases and J gave up 7 bases, with 9 bases separating them. Germline assignment: CDR1 MGHRA and CDR2 YSYEKL. CDR3 loop: CASSQDRNGGELFF. The CDR3, as DNA: TGCGCCAGCAGCCAAGATAGAAATGGCGGGGAGCTGTTTTTT.

The J gene is TRBJ2-1, the V gene TRBV24-1; 10 nucleotides align to TRBD2. The CDR3 consists of 17 residues. The V and J ends lost 5 bases and 6 bases, in that order; junction bases with no gene match: 12. In germline, CDR1 is KGHDR, CDR2 SFDVKD. CDR3 nucleotides: TGTGCCACCAGTGGGCGCGGGCCACTAGCGGGGAGCAATGAGCAGTTCTTC. Its translation is CATSGRGPLAGSNEQFF.

This chain links TRBV5-1 with TRBJ2-1; D might be TRBD2 (5 bases). V lost 0 bases to trimming and J lost 4 bases, with 11 bases between them. Germline CDR1 and CDR2: SGHRS and YFSETQ. The CDR3 runs 15 residues. Here the CDR3 DNA reads TGCGCCAGCAGCTTGGATCGAGCGGATTACAATGAGCAGTTCTTC. Protein product: CASSLDRADYNEQFF.

The chain uses TRBV19 and TRBJ2-1; 11 positions match TRBD1. CDR3 length: 13 amino acids. V lost 4 bases to trimming and J lost 15 bases; unmatched junction nucleotides: 8. Looked up from germline, CDR1 is LNHDA and CDR2 is SQIVND (reference sequence). CDR3: CASSTPGQGVRFF. CDR3 DNA: TGTGCCAGTAGTACACCGGGACAGGGGGTGCGGTTCTTC.

This chain joins TRBV28 and TRBJ1-6; TRBD1 is a possible D gene (5 bases). CDR1 MDHEN and CDR2 SYDVKM come from the germline V gene. Trimming stripped 7 bases from V and 8 bases from J, with 21 bases between. This CDR3 region has 16 residues. The CDR3 bases are TGTGCCAGCAACTCGGGGGTAGGCATAGGGGATTCACCCCTCCACTTT. Translating gives CASNSGVGIGDSPLHF.

V usage is TRBV24-1 and J usage is TRBJ1-1; perhaps TRBD1 as D (5 bases). CDR1 is KGHDR and CDR2 is SFDVKD in the germline V gene. The CDR3 spans 12 residues. Trimming took off 5 bases at V and 4 bases at J, with 7 bases between the two ends. The CDR3 coding sequence is TGTGCCACCAGTGGTGACAGCACTGAAGCTTTCTTT. It yields the protein CATSGDSTEAFF.

This chain joins TRBV6-1 and TRBJ1-1; D ambiguous. This CDR3 is 16 amino acids long. V was trimmed by 0 bases and J by 0 bases, leaving 11 bases between them. Germline V CDR1 and CDR2: MNHNS, SASEGT. The CDR3 reads CASSEAQARLNTEAFF. In DNA form, the CDR3 reads TGTGCCAGCAGTGAAGCGCAGGCCCGCCTGAACACTGAAGCTTTCTTT.

This clone was observed once. The chain links TRBV7-2 to TRBJ1-2, with D maybe TRBD1 (5 bases). Trimming pared 5 bases from V and 4 bases from J, leaving 14 bases between. CDR3 size: 14 residues. Per germline, CDR1 SGHTA and CDR2 FQGNSA. CDR3 loop: CASSTAGGVYGYTF. The CDR3 DNA sequence: TGTGCCAGCAGCACCGCGGGGGGGGTCTATGGCTACACCTTC. Complete variable domain (other parts from reference TRBV7-2 and TRBJ1-2): GAGVSQSPSNKVTEKGKDVELRCDPISGHTALYWYRQSLGQGLEFLIYFQGNSAPDKSGLPSDRFSAERTGGSVSTLTIQRTQQEDSAVYLCASSTAGGVYGYTFGSGTRLTVV.

J is TRBJ2-1 and V is TRBV7-3, with 9 positions matching TRBD1. CDR3 length: 16 amino acids. Germline lookup yields CDR1 SGHTA and CDR2 FQGTGA. V shed 5 bases, J shed 7 bases, and the junction held 12 bases outside the gene matches. For the CDR3, the DNA is TGTGCCAGCAGCCATCGCGGCGGGACAGGGAAGAATGAGCAGTTCTTC. This translates into CASSHRGGTGKNEQFF.

The rearrangement uses TRBV5-4 and TRBJ1-2; the D gene is possibly TRBD1 (5 bases). CDR1 SGHNT and CDR2 YYREEE come from the germline V gene (reference sequence). The V gene lost 4 bases and the J gene lost 2 bases, with 18 bases spanning the gap. The CDR3 is 16 residues long. CDR3 protein: CASSQFTPRGNYGYTF. The CDR3 DNA sequence: TGTGCCAGCAGCCAATTCACGCCTAGGGGCAACTATGGCTACACCTTC.

The CDR3 bases are TGTGCCAGCGGACAGGCTAGCTCCTACGAGCAGTACTTC. This gives the protein CASGQASSYEQYF. This chain links TRBV7-9 with TRBJ2-7; 7 bases are shared with TRBD1. The ends lost 8 bases at V and 0 bases at J; junction bases unmatched: 4. The CDR3 extends over 13 amino acids. Germline V CDR1 and CDR2: SEHNR, FQNEAQ (reference sequence).

The CDR3 coding sequence is TGTGCAAGTCGCCCAATGAGGGGGGCCCTCTACAATGAGCAGTTCTTC. Translated: CASRPMRGALYNEQFF. The chain recombines TRBV12-2 with TRBJ2-1. TRBV12-2 is a pseudogene locus. This CDR3 is built from 16 residues.

V gene TRBV7-3 combines with J gene TRBJ2-2, with 8 bases identical to TRBD1. Germline V gives CDR1 SGHTA, CDR2 FQGTGA. The J segment lost 3 bases and the V segment lost 5 bases, leaving 8 bases of the junction unmatched. The CDR3 has 16 amino acids. The CDR3 region is CASSRDRGSDTGELFF. CDR3 DNA sequence: TGTGCCAGCAGCCGAGACAGGGGAAGCGACACCGGGGAGCTGTTTTTT.

This clone is a singleton in its sample. The chain joins TRBV6-2 or TRBV6-3 to TRBJ2-5; 12 bases are a match to TRBD2. This CDR3 region has 16 residues. Germline V gene lookup returns CDR1 MNHEY and CDR2 SVGEGT. J was trimmed by 4 bases and V by 2 bases; bases with no gene match: 5. CDR3 residues: CASSYLLAGGRETQYF. The CDR3 nucleotides are TGTGCCAGCAGTTACCTACTAGCGGGGGGCCGAGAGACCCAGTACTTC.

This clone was seen once. The genes are TRBV18 and TRBJ1-4; D is undetermined. Germline V gene sequence: CDR1 KGHSH, CDR2 LQKENI. The CDR3 runs to 17 residues. The V end lost 5 bases, the J end lost 8 bases, and 24 bases lay between the germline ends. The CDR3 region is CASSSLDPGDLGEKLFF. The CDR3 nucleotides read TGTGCCAGCTCATCGTTGGACCCGGGTGACCTAGGGGAAAAACTGTTTTTT.

This clone was seen once. CDR3 sequence: CASSEGPGQGADQPQHF. The DNA for the CDR3 is TGTGCCAGCAGCGAGGGACCGGGACAGGGGGCGGATCAGCCCCAGCATTTT. V gene TRBV9 combines with J gene TRBJ1-5, with 12 bases lining up with TRBD1. V dropped 3 bases and J dropped 5; count of bases not matched to a gene: 9. In germline, CDR1 is SGDLS, CDR2 YYNGEE. This CDR3 region has 17 residues. Variable domain in full (rest from reference TRBV9 and TRBJ1-5): DSGVTQTPKHLITATGQRVTLRCSPRSGDLSVYWYQQSLDQGLQFLIQYYNGEERAKGNILERFSAQQFPDLHSELNLSSLELGDSALYFCASSEGPGQGADQPQHFGDGTRLSIL.

The V gene is TRBV28, the J gene TRBJ1-3; D unclear. The CDR3 is made up of 14 amino acids. CDR1 MDHEN and CDR2 SYDVKM come from the germline V gene. The V end was cut by 2 bases, the J end by 0 bases, with 5 bases between. In DNA form, the CDR3 reads TGTGCCAGCAGTTTAGTGAGCTCTGGAAACACCATATATTTT. This encodes CASSLVSSGNTIYF.

The V and J genes are TRBV7-6 and TRBJ2-2; D is possibly TRBD1 (6 bases). This CDR3 has 16 amino acids. V lost 5 bases, J lost 0 bases, and 13 bases lay in between. Germline assignment: CDR1 SGHVS and CDR2 FNYEAQ. CDR3 DNA: TGTGCCAGCAGCCAGCGACAGGCGACGAACACCGGGGAGCTGTTTTTT. It translates to CASSQRQATNTGELFF.